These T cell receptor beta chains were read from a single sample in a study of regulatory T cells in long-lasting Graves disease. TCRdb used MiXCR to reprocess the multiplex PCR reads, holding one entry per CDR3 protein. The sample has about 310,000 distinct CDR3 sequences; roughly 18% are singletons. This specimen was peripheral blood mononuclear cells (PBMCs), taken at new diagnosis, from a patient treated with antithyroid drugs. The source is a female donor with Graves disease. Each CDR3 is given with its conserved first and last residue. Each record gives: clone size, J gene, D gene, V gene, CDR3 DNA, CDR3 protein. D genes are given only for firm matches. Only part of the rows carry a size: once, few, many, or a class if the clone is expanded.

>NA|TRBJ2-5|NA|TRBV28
TGTGCCAGCAGTTTCGTTAACAAGCAAGGGGCCCAAGAGACCCAGTACTTC
CASSFVNKQGAQETQYF
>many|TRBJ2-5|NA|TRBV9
TGTGCCAGCAGCCTTCGGGGGCGCGACGGGGAGACCCAGTACTTC
CASSLRGRDGETQYF
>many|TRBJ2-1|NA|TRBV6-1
TGTGCCAGCAACTTACTAGGGGGGACTGAGCAGTTCTTC
CASNLLGGTEQFF
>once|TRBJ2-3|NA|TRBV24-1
TGTGCCACCCCTCGTCCAGGCGACGGCACAGATACGCAGTATTTT
CATPRPGDGTDTQYF
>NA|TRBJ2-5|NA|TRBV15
TGTGCCACCAGCGCACCGGGGGCCAACAGGGCGGGGGAGACCCAGTACTTC
CATSAPGANRAGETQYF
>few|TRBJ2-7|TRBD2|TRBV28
TGTGCCAGCAGTTTAATTCGGCTAGCGGGAGTTACGTTGCAGTACTTC
CASSLIRLAGVTLQYF
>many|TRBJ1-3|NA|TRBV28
TGTGCCAGCAGACTTGCCCCCATCGGAAACACCATATATTTT
CASRLAPIGNTIYF
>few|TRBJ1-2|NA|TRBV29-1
TGCAGCGTTGACTTTGGTCGTTTCCGGGATGGAGGGTTGGGCTACACCTTC
CSVDFGRFRDGGLGYTF
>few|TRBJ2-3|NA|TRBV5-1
TGCGCCAGCAGCAACGAGCCCGGGGCCGACCAGTATTTT
CASSNEPGADQYF
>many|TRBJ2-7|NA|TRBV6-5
TGTGCCAGCAGTTACCTTGACTCTGACTACGAGCAGTACTTC
CASSYLDSDYEQYF
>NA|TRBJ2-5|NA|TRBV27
TGTGCCAGCAGTGCTCGATGGATGGAGACCCAGTACTTC
CASSARWMETQYF
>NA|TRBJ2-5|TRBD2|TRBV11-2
TGTGCCAGCAGATGGAGTAGCGGGAGTCAAGAGACCCAGTACTTC
CASRWSSGSQETQYF
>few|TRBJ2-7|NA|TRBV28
TGTGCCAGCAGGCCGGGACGGGAGTCCTACGAGCAGTACTTC
CASRPGRESYEQYF
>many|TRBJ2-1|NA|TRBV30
TGTGCCTGGAGGGGGGACTCCTACAATGAGCAGTTCTTC
CAWRGDSYNEQFF
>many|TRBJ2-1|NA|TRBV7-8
TGTGCCAGCAGCATTTGGGGGCTCAACAATGAGCAGTTCTTC
CASSIWGLNNEQFF
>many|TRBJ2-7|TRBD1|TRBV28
TGTGCCAGCAGTTCCCTATACAGGGGCCCATTGGACGAGCAGTACTTC
CASSSLYRGPLDEQYF
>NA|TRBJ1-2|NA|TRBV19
TGTGCCAGTAGCCCTCCCGCGGGCGGTCAAGGCTACACCTTC
CASSPPAGGQGYTF
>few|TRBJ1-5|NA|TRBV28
TGTGCCAGCAGTTTCGACAGGAATAGGAATCAGCCCCAGCATTTT
CASSFDRNRNQPQHF
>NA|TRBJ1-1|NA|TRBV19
TGTGCCAGTAGTAAAACAGGGTTTGGGGGCACTGAAGCTTTCTTT
CASSKTGFGGTEAFF
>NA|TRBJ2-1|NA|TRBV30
TGTGCCTGGAATCTGGGGGCTGGGTCCCACAATGAGCAGTTCTTC
CAWNLGAGSHNEQFF
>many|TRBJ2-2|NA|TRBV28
TGTGCCAGCAGTTTACGGACTGCCGGGGAGCTGTTTTTT
CASSLRTAGELFF
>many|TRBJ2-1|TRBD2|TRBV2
TGTGCCAGCAGCTTGACTAGCGGACTATACAATGAGCAGTTCTTC
CASSLTSGLYNEQFF
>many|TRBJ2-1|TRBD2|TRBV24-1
TGTGCCACTGCCGAGACTAGCGGGTTAAATGAGCAGTTCTTC
CATAETSGLNEQFF
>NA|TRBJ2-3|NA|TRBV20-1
TGCAGTGCTAGCGAGGGGGGCACAGATACGCAGGATTTT
CSASEGGTDTQDF
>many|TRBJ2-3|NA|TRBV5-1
TGCGCCAGCAGCTTGGGGGGTTCCGGCACAGATACGCAGTATTTT
CASSLGGSGTDTQYF
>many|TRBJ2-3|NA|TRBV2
TGTGCCAGCAGTCCTCGGGTGTTTTTCGATACCAGCACAGATACGCAGTATTTT
CASSPRVFFDTSTDTQYF
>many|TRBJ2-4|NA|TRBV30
TGTGCCTGGACCCGGGGAGGTCAGGCCAAAAACATTCAGTACTTC
CAWTRGGQAKNIQYF
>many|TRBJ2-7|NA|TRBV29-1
TGCAGCGTGAGGGGATCGGATGGGCAGTACTTC
CSVRGSDGQYF
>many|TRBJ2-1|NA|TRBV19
TGTGCCAGTAGCACCTTTAGCGGCCCCTACAATGAGCAGTTCTTC
CASSTFSGPYNEQFF
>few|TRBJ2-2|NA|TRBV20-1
TGCAGTGCTGCACACGGGAAAAACACCGGGGAGCTGTTTTTT
CSAAHGKNTGELFF
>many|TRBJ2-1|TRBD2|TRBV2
TGTGCCAGCAGCAGACTAGCGGGAGAAAATGAGCAGTTCTTC
CASSRLAGENEQFF
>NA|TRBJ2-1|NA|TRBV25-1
TGTGCCAGCAGTGAATATAATGAGGTCAATGAGCAGTTCTTC
CASSEYNEVNEQFF
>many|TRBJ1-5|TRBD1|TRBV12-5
TGTGCTAGTGGTTTGTCCGGACAGGGGTTCCACTCCCAGCATTTT
CASGLSGQGFHSQHF
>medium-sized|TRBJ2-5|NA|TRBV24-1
TGTGCCACCAACTCAGGGGTGATGGAGACCCAGTACTTC
CATNSGVMETQYF
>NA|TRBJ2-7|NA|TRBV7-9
TGTGCCAGCAGCTGGCGGTCAGAGATCTACGAGCAGTACTTC
CASSWRSEIYEQYF
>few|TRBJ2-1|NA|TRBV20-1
TGCAGTGCCCGGGCCCCGGTTACCAACTACAATGAGCAGTTCTTC
CSARAPVTNYNEQFF
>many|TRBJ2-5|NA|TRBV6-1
TGTGCCAGCAGGCAGGGGAAAGAGACCCAGTACTTC
CASRQGKETQYF
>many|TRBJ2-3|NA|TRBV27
TGTGCCAGCCACCGGGACTTCACTAGCACAGATACGCAGTATTTT
CASHRDFTSTDTQYF
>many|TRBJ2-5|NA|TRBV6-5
TGTGCCAGCAGTTCTGAGGCCCAAGAGACCCAGTACTTC
CASSSEAQETQYF
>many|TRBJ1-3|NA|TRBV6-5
TGTGCCAGCAGTTACGACGACAGAACTTCGGGAAACACCATATATTTT
CASSYDDRTSGNTIYF
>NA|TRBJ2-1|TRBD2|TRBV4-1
TGCGCCAGCAGCCAAGGCACTAGCGGGAGAGACTACAATGAGCAGTTCTTC
CASSQGTSGRDYNEQFF
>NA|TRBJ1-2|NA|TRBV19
TGTGCCAGTAGGTTCCCCGGGAGGGTAGACTATGGCTACACCTTC
CASRFPGRVDYGYTF
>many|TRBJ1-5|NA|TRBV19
TGTGCCAGTAGTATAGAAGGCCAGGGATGGGATCAGCCCCAGCATTTT
CASSIEGQGWDQPQHF
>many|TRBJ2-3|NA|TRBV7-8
TGTGCCAGCAGCTCGATCCATGGTACGCAGTATTTT
CASSSIHGTQYF
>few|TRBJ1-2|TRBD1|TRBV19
TGTGCCAGTAGTCACAGGGGGGGCTACACCTTC
CASSHRGGYTF
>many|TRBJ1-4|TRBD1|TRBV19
TGTGCCAGTTCCACTCTTTCCGGGACAGCAACTAATGAAAAACTGTTTTTT
CASSTLSGTATNEKLFF
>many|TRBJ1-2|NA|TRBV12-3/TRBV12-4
TGTGCCAGCAGTTTAGTTCAGCTAAACTATGGCTACACCTTC
CASSLVQLNYGYTF
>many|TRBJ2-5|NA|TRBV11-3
TGTGCCAGCAGTTTTAGCGGAGAAGAGACCCAGTACTTC
CASSFSGEETQYF
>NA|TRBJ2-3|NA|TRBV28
TGTGCCAGCAGTGCTTTTACGCAGTATTTT
CASSAFTQYF
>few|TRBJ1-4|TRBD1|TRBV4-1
TGCGCCAGCAGCCAAGTGGGGACAGAGGTGGAAAAACTGTTTTTT
CASSQVGTEVEKLFF
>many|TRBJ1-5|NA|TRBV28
TGTGCCAGCAGTTGGGGGACTAGCAATCAGCCCCAGCATTTT
CASSWGTSNQPQHF
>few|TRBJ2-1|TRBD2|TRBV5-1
TGCGCCAGCAGAATACTAGCGGGGGCCAATGAGCAGTTCTTC
CASRILAGANEQFF
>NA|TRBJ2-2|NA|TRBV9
TGTGCCAGCAGCGTTCAACTAGGGGAGCTGTTTTTT
CASSVQLGELFF
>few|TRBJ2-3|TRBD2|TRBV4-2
TGTGCCAGCAGCCAAGATAGCGGGAGTGGGCCAGATACGCAGTATTTT
CASSQDSGSGPDTQYF
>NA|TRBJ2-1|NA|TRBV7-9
TGTGCCAGCAGCTTAGCTGCGGGCGGGGACACCTACAATGAGCAGTTCTTC
CASSLAAGGDTYNEQFF
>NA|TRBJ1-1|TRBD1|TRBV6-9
TGTGCCAGCAGTTATCGGGACAGGGTGCACGCTGAAGCTTTCTTT
CASSYRDRVHAEAFF
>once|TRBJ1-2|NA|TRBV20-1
TGCAGTGCCGGAAATGCGGAGGCTAACTATGGCTACACCTTC
CSAGNAEANYGYTF
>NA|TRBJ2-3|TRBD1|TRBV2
TGTGCCAGCAGTGGGACAGGGTCAGGGGGTCAGGATACGCAGTATTTT
CASSGTGSGGQDTQYF